One T cell receptor (beta chain) is described in this entry. The data stem from a study of T cell changes during pregnancy in multiple sclerosis. TCRdb keeps only in-frame clones here, not all; method: immunoSEQ multiplex PCR. The table records over 50,000 clones, approximately 91% of them present only once. Trimming stripped 4 bases from V and 1 base from J, with 13 bases between. The CDR3 consists of 15 residues. CDR1 and CDR2 from the germline V gene are MNHNS and SASEGT. The receptor was isolated from a female donor with multiple sclerosis, enrolled in a pregnancy study. The chain uses TRBV6-1 and TRBJ1-1; D possibly corresponds to TRBD1 (6 bases). Sequencing was performed on CD4+ T cells from peripheral blood mononuclear cells, taken in the third trimester of pregnancy. As DNA, the CDR3 is TGTGCCAGCAGTGGGGGGACACAGGGGAACACTGAAGCTTTCTTT. Its translation: CASSGGTQGNTEAFF.